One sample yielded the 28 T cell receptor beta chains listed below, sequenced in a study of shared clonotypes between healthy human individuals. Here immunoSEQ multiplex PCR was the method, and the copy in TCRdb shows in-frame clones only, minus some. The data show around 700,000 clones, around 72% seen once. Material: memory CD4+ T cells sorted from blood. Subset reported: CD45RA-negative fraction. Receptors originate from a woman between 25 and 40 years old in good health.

The CDR3 is CASSGGQVNTEAFF. CDR3 DNA sequence: TGCGCCAGCAGCGGAGGACAGGTAAACACTGAAGCTTTCTTT. This chain links TRBV5-1 with TRBJ1-1; TRBD1 matches at 7 bases. CDR3 size: 14 residues. Germline CDR1 and CDR2: SGHRS and YFSETQ. V lost 4 bases, J lost 2 bases, and 5 bases stayed unmatched. The entire variable domain, with the rest obtained from reference TRBV5-1 and TRBJ1-1, is as follows: KAGVTQTPRYLIKTRGQQVTLSCSPISGHRSVSWYQQTPGQGLQFLFEYFSETQRNKGNFPGRFSGRQFSNSRSEMNVSTLELGDSALYLCASSGGQVNTEAFFGQGTRLTVV.

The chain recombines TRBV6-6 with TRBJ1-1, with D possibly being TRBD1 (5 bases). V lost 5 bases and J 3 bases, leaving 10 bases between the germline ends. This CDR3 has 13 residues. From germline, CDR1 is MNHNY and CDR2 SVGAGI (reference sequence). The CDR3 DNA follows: TGTGCCAGCAGTAATGTGGGGGACACTGAAGCTTTCTTT. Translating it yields CASSNVGDTEAFF.

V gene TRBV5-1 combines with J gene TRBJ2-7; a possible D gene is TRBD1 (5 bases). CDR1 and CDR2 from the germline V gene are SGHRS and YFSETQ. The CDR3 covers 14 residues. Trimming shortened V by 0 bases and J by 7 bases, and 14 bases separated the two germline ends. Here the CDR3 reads CASSLATASGEQYF. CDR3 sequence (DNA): TGCGCCAGCAGCTTGGCGACAGCCTCTGGGGAGCAGTACTTC.

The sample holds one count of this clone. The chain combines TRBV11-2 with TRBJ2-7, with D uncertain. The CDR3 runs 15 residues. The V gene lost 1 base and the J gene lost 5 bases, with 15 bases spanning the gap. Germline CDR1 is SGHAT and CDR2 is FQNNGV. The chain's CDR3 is CASSLVSGFRDEQYF. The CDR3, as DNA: TGTGCCAGCAGCTTAGTGTCAGGTTTTCGCGACGAGCAGTACTTC.

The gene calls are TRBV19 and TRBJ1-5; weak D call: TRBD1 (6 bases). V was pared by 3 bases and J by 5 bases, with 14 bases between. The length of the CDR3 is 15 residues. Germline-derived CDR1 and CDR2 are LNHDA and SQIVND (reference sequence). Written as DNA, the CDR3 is TGTGCCAGTAGTATCCTAGAGACAGGACATCAGCCCCAGCATTTT. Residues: CASSILETGHQPQHF. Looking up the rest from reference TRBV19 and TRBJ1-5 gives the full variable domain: DGGITQSPKYLFRKEGQNVTLSCEQNLNHDAMYWYRQDPGQGLRLIYYSQIVNDFQKGDIAEGYSVSREKKESFPLTVTSAQKNPTAFYLCASSILETGHQPQHFGDGTRLSIL.

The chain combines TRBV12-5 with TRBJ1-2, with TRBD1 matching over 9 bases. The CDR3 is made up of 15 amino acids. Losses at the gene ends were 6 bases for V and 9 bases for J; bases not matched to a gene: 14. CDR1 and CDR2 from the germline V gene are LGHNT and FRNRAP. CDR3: CASGQGQGRDKSYTF. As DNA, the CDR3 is TGTGCTAGTGGCCAAGGACAGGGGAGAGATAAGAGCTACACCTTC. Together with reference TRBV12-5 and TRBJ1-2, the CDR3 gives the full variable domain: DARVTQTPRHKVTEMGQEVTMRCQPILGHNTVFWYRQTMMQGLELLAYFRNRAPLDDSGMPKDRFSAEMPDATLATLKIQPSEPRDSAVYFCASGQGQGRDKSYTFGSGTRLTVV.

CDR3 sequence reads: CASSSPGQSSYEQYF. The CDR3 bases are TGTGCCAGCAGTTCTCCGGGACAGAGCTCCTACGAGCAGTACTTC. This chain links TRBV6-6 with TRBJ2-7, with 7 bases lining up with TRBD1. The CDR3 has 15 amino acids. The trim removed 4 bases at V and 0 bases at J, leaving 6 bases unmatched. Germline lookup yields CDR1 MNHNY and CDR2 SVGAGI (reference sequence).

The CDR3 DNA follows: TGCGCCAGCAGCTTCCAGGGGCAGGGGGGCAATGAGCAGTTCTTC. Encoded protein: CASSFQGQGGNEQFF. The V call is TRBV5-1, the J call TRBJ2-1; possible D gene TRBD1, 7 bases. CDR3 length equals 15 residues. Trimming left V 2 bases short and J 6 bases short, with 15 bases between. The germline gives CDR1 SGHRS, CDR2 YFSETQ.

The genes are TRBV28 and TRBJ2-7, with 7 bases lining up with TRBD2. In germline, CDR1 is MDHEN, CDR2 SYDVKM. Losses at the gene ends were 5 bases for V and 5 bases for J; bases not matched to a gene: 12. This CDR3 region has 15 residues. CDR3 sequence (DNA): TGTGCCAGCAGTCTGGGACCCGGACTAGTCCACGAGCAGTACTTC. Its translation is CASSLGPGLVHEQYF.

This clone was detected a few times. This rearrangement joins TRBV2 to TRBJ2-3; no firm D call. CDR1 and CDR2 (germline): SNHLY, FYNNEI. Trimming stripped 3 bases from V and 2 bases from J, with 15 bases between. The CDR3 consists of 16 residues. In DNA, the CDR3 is TGTGCCAGCAGTGACGGTATGTTACAGAACACAGATACGCAGTATTTT. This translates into CASSDGMLQNTDTQYF.

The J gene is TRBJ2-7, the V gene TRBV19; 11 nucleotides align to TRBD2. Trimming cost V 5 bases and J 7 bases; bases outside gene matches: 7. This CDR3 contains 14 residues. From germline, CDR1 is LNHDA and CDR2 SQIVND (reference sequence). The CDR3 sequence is CASSVAGGPREQYF. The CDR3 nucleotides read TGTGCCAGTAGTGTAGCGGGAGGGCCGCGGGAGCAGTACTTC.

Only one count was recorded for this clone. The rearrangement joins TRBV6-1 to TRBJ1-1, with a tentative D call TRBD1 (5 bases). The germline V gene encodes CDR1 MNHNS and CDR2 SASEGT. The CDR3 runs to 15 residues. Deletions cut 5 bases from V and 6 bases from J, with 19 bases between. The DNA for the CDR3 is TGTGCCAGCAGTCCGAGGGGACCCTCCTTTTCTGAAGCTTTCTTT. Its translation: CASSPRGPSFSEAFF.

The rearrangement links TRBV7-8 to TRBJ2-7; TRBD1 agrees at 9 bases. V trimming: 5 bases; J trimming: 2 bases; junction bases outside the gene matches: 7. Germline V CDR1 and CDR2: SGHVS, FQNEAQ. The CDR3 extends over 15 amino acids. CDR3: CASSGGRTGAYEQYF. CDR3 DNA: TGTGCCAGCAGCGGGGGCCGGACAGGGGCCTACGAGCAGTACTTC.

For the CDR3, the DNA is TGTGCCAGCTCCCACGTCGGGACAGAACGTCCTGAGCAGTTCTTC. Its protein product is CASSHVGTERPEQFF. The chain is built from TRBV28 and TRBJ2-1; 7 bases map to TRBD1. Germline CDR1 reads MDHEN; CDR2 reads SYDVKM. The CDR3 loop spans 15 amino acids. V gave up 8 bases and J gave up 9 bases; unmatched junction bases: 16. The whole variable domain, remainder taken from reference TRBV28 and TRBJ2-1, is DVKVTQSSRYLVKRTGEKVFLECVQDMDHENMFWYRQDPGLGLRLIYFSYDVKMKEKGDIPEGYSVSREKKERFSLILESASTNQTSMYLCASSHVGTERPEQFFGPGTRLTVL.

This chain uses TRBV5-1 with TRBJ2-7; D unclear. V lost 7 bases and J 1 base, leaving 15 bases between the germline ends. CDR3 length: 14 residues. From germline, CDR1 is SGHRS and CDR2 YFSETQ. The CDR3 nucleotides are TGCGCCAGCGGACCCACTTCTCCATCCTACGAGCAGTACTTC. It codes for CASGPTSPSYEQYF.

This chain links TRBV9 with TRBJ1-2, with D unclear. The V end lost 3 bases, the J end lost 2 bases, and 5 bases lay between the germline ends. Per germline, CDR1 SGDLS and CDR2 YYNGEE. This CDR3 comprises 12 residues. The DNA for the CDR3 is TGTGCCAGCAGCGCCCAAAACTATGGCTACACCTTC. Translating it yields CASSAQNYGYTF. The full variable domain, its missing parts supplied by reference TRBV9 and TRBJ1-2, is DSGVTQTPKHLITATGQRVTLRCSPRSGDLSVYWYQQSLDQGLQFLIQYYNGEERAKGNILERFSAQQFPDLHSELNLSSLELGDSALYFCASSAQNYGYTFGSGTRLTVV.

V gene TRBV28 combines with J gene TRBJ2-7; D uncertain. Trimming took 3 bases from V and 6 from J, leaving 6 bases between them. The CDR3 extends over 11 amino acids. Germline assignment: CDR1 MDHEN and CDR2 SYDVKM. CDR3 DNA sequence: TGTGCCAGCAGTTTTTTCGGCGAGCAGTACTTC. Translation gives CASSFFGEQYF.

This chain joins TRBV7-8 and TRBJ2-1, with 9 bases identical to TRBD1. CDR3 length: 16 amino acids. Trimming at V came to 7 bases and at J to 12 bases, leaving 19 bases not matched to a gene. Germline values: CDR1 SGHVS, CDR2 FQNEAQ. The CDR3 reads CASNSFLDRGGSGQFF. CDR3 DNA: TGTGCCAGCAACTCTTTCTTGGACAGGGGAGGTTCTGGGCAGTTCTTC.

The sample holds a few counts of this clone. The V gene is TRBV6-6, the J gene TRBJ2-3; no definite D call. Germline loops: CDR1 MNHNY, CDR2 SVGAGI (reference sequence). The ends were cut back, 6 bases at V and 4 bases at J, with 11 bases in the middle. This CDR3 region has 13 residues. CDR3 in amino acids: CASRTSIPDTQYF. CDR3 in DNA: TGTGCCAGCAGGACAAGTATCCCAGATACGCAGTATTTT.

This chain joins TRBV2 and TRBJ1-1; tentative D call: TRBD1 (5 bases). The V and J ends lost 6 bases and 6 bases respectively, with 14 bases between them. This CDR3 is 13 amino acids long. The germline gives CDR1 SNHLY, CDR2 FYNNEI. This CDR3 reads CASSPQGAPEAFF. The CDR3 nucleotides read TGTGCCAGCAGCCCTCAAGGGGCCCCTGAAGCTTTCTTT.

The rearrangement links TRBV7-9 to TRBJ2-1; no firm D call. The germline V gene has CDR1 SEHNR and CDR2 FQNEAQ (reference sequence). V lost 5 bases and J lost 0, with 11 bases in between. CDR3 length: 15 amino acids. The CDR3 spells CASSPGRSSYNEQFF. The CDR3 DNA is TGTGCCAGCAGCCCTGGACGGAGCTCCTACAATGAGCAGTTCTTC.

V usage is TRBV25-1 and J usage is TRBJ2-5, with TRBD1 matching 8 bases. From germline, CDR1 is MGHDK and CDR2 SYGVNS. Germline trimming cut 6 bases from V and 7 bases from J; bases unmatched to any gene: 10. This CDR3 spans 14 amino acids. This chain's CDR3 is CASSRQGTLGTQYF. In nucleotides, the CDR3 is TGTGCCAGCAGCCGACAGGGGACCCTGGGGACCCAGTACTTC.

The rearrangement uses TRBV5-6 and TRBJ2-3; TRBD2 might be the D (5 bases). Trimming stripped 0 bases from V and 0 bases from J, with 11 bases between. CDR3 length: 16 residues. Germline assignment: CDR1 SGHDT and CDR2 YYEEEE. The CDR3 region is CASSLAAAASTDTQYF. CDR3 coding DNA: TGTGCCAGCAGCTTGGCGGCAGCGGCTAGCACAGATACGCAGTATTTT.

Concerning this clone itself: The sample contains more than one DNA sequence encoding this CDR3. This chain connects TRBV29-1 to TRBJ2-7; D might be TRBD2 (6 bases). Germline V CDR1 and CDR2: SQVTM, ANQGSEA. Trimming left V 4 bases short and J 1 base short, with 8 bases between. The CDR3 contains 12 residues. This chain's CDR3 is CSVARDSYEQYF. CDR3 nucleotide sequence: TGCAGCGTTGCGCGGGATTCCTACGAGCAGTACTTC.

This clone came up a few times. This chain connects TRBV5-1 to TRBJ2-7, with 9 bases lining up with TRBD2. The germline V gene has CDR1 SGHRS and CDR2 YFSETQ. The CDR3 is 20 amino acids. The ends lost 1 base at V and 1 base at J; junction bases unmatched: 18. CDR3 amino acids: CASSLWSIGSASGVSYEQYF. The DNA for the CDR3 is TGCGCCAGCAGCTTGTGGTCGATCGGGTCGGCTAGCGGGGTTTCCTACGAGCAGTACTTC.

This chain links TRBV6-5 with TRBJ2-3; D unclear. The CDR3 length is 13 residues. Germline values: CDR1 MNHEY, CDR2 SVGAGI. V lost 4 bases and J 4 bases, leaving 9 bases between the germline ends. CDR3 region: CASSFQRADTQYF. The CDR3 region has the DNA TGTGCCAGCAGTTTTCAAAGAGCAGATACGCAGTATTTT.

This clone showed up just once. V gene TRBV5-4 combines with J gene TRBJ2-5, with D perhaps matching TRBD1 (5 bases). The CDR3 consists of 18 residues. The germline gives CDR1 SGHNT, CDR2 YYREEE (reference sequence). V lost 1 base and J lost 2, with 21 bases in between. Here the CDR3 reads CASSLITSGQLLQETQYF. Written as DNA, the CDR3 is TGTGCCAGCAGCTTGATTACGTCCGGACAACTTTTACAAGAGACCCAGTACTTC.

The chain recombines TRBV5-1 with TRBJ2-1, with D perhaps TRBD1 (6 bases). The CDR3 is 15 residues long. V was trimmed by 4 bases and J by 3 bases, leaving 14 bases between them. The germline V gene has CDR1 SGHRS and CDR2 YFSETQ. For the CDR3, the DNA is TGCGCCAGCAGCGAGGACAGCCCTCTCTACAATGAGCAGTTCTTC. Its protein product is CASSEDSPLYNEQFF.